This TCR beta chain stems from a study of tissue T cells after allogeneic stem cell transplantation. Study in general: Pathologist H&E review favored samples with visible lymphocytes for sequencing among multiple samples. Study-wide points: Across patients, clones rarely overlapped, yet motif clusters were shared tissue-specifically. Tissue-detected TCR repertoire was only partly captured by blood and spleen T cells.

CDR3 size: 16 residues. With 1 base removed from V and 0 bases from J, the gap between germline ends came to 10 bases. Germline V gene sequence: CDR1 LGHNA, CDR2 YNFKEQ. Regarding this clone: Its matching antigen is unknown.

Survey-depth TCRbeta CDR3 sequencing reported V/J genes and productive frequencies. Sequencing used immunoSEQ multiplex PCR; TCRdb keeps in-frame clones, though not all of them. Found here are around 3,600 clones, 74% of them singletons; the top ten hold 4.5% to 5%. Enrolled prospectively were adult allogeneic hematopoietic cell transplant recipients whose graft-versus-host disease was steroid-refractory. This sample comprised left colon tissue, obtained at autopsy. The receptor was isolated from a male patient of 60 years or more with steroid-refractory graft-versus-host disease after an allogeneic stem cell transplant. The graft donor may account for some of the T cells. The V gene is TRBV4-2, the J gene TRBJ1-3, with D uncertain. CDR3 DNA: TGTGCCAGCAGCCAAGCGGAGGGCATCTCTGGAAACACCATATATTTT. Translation gives CASSQAEGISGNTIYF.